The 21 T cell receptor beta chains in this list originate from one sample, sequenced in a study of low-dose radiotherapy and immunotherapy resistance in tumors. Described time point: before trial treatment. Primers targeting TRAV and TRBV primed first-strand cDNA, covering alpha and beta chains. A roughly 22-cycle PCR with a constant-region primer and V-primer adapter amplified TCRs. TCRdb reprocessed the reads via MiXCR and lists one record per CDR3 protein. The sample has approximately 90,000 distinct CDR3 sequences, more than 8.5% seen once; the top ten hold about 1%. The sequences come from PBMCs, collected before treatment. Source of these receptors: a male donor with prostate cancer.

This clonotype was detected ten times or more. The chain is built from TRBV7-2 and TRBJ2-1; D assignment may be TRBD1 or TRBD2 (5 bases each). Per germline, CDR1 SGHTA and CDR2 FQGNSA. Trimming removed 7 bases from V and 0 bases from J, with 13 bases in between. The CDR3 extends over 15 amino acids. CDR3 nucleotides: TGTGCCAGCAAATTCGAGGGGAACTCCTACAATGAGCAGTTCTTC. It translates to CASKFEGNSYNEQFF.

The sample holds many counts of this clonotype. The chain uses TRBV7-2 and TRBJ2-1; 8 bases agree with TRBD2. The CDR3 contains 15 residues. Germline V gene data show CDR1 as SGHTA and CDR2 as FQGNSA. The V segment lost 1 base and the J segment 4 bases; nucleotides outside the gene matches: 3. The CDR3 coding sequence is TGTGCCAGCAGCTTAGAAGCGGGGGAGTACAATGAGCAGTTCTTC. Its protein product is CASSLEAGEYNEQFF.

This clonotype was recorded a few times. The chain is built from TRBV28 and TRBJ1-5; D gene uncertain. The CDR3 extends over 13 amino acids. The germline gives CDR1 MDHEN, CDR2 SYDVKM. V dropped 2 bases and J dropped 6 bases, with 8 bases sitting between them. CDR3 sequence (DNA): TGTGCCAGCAGTTTAACTTCCCCTCAGCCCCAGCATTTT. Protein: CASSLTSPQPQHF.

This clonotype was seen ten or more times. The chain couples TRBV5-1 to TRBJ1-2, with D possibly TRBD1 on 5 matching bases. Trimming took 3 bases from V and 8 from J, leaving 11 bases between them. The CDR3 contains 12 residues. Germline V gene lookup returns CDR1 SGHRS and CDR2 YFSETQ. CDR3 bases: TGCGCCAGCAGCTCCGGACAACTAGGCTACACCTTC. Translation gives CASSSGQLGYTF.

In its sample, this clonotype was seen many times. V is TRBV7-9 and J is TRBJ1-2; unclear D gene. This CDR3 comprises 12 residues. The V end lost 4 bases, the J end lost 7 bases, and 10 bases lay between the germline ends. Per the germline V gene, CDR1 is SEHNR and CDR2 is FQNEAQ (reference sequence). The CDR3 here is CASSSPTGGYTF. The CDR3 DNA is TGTGCCAGCAGCTCCCCCACTGGTGGCTACACCTTC.

This clonotype was counted at least ten times. The chain is built from TRBV20-1 and TRBJ1-5; D perhaps matches TRBD1 (5 bases). Germline loops: CDR1 DFQATT, CDR2 SNEGSKA (reference sequence). This CDR3 is 14 amino acids long. V was clipped by 3 bases and J by 0 bases, with 9 bases between them. The CDR3 DNA reads as TGCAGTGCTAGTGGAGGGGTTAGCAATCAGCCCCAGCATTTT. Protein product: CSASGGVSNQPQHF.

This clonotype came up many times. The chain carries TRBV28 and TRBJ1-2, with D maybe TRBD1 (5 bases). CDR3 length: 14 amino acids. V shed 5 bases and J shed 3 bases, with 13 bases lying between them. CDR1 is MDHEN and CDR2 is SYDVKM in the germline V gene. Written as DNA, the CDR3 is TGTGCCAGCAGTGAGGGACGTGGACACTATGGCTACACCTTC. Residues: CASSEGRGHYGYTF.

This clonotype was counted at least ten times. The V call is TRBV29-1, the J call TRBJ2-7, with D possibly TRBD1 on 6 matching bases. Between the trimmed V and J ends, which lost 4 bases and 3 bases, there was a span of 13 bases. Looked up from germline, CDR1 is SQVTM and CDR2 is ANQGSEA. The CDR3 loop spans 13 amino acids. The CDR3 DNA reads as TGCAGCGTTGCCCACCCGACAGGCTACGAGCAGTACTTC. This translates into CSVAHPTGYEQYF.

This clonotype has a count of ten or more. V is TRBV20-1 and J is TRBJ2-3; D may be TRBD2 (5 bases). Trimming pared 6 bases from V and 2 bases from J, leaving 12 bases between. CDR3 length: 13 residues. CDR1 is DFQATT and CDR2 is SNEGSKA in the germline V gene (reference sequence). The CDR3 coding sequence is TGCAGTGCGAGTCAGAGGGTCACAGATACGCAGTATTTT. Translated, it gives CSASQRVTDTQYF.

Remarks on this clonotype: It is likely a read error: a sequence one base away is far more abundant. This sequence joins TRBV27 and TRBJ2-5; D might be TRBD1 (5 bases). CDR1 is MNHEY and CDR2 is SMNVEV in the germline V gene (reference sequence). The CDR3 is made up of 14 amino acids. CDR3 protein: CASSLISGQGTQYF. The CDR3 DNA is TGTGCCAGCAGTTTAATTTCAGGACAAGGGACCCAGTACTTC.

This clonotype was seen repeatedly, ten times or more. This rearrangement joins TRBV12-3 or TRBV12-4 to TRBJ2-2, with TRBD2 as a possible D gene (5 bases). V was trimmed by 2 bases and J by 1 base, leaving 8 bases between them. The CDR3 is 15 amino acids. The CDR3 nucleotides are TGTGCCAGCAGTTTACGGACTCTGAACACCGGGGAGCTGTTTTTT. It yields the protein CASSLRTLNTGELFF.

This clonotype occurred many times. The chain couples TRBV6-5 to TRBJ2-7; D not resolved. The CDR3 sequence is 13 residues long. Germline V CDR1 and CDR2: MNHEY, SVGAGI. V lost 2 bases, J lost 1 base, and 6 bases lay in between. This CDR3 reads CASSYGLSYEQYF. Written as DNA, the CDR3 is TGTGCCAGCAGTTACGGGTTGTCCTACGAGCAGTACTTC.

This clonotype was seen at least ten times. V usage is TRBV6-6 and J usage is TRBJ2-1; 11 bases fit TRBD2. The germline CDR1 and CDR2 sequences are MNHNY and SVGAGI (reference sequence). CDR3 length equals 15 residues. Trimming removed 2 bases from V and 8 bases from J; junction bases left unmatched: 5. The CDR3 DNA reads as TGTGCCAGCAGTTACAGAACTAGCGGGAGCTATGAGCAGTTCTTC. Residues: CASSYRTSGSYEQFF.

At least ten counts were recorded for this clonotype. This chain connects TRBV20-1 to TRBJ2-7; 11 positions agree with TRBD2. V gave up 3 bases and J gave up 5 bases; unmatched junction bases: 6. The CDR3 extends over 14 amino acids. CDR1 DFQATT and CDR2 SNEGSKA come from the germline V gene (reference sequence). The CDR3 DNA follows: TGCAGTGCTAGTCCTACTAGCGGGAGTGACGAGCAGTACTTC. This codes for CSASPTSGSDEQYF.

The table lists this clonotype with a few counts. This sequence joins TRBV5-4 and TRBJ1-2, with 7 nucleotides matching TRBD1. The CDR3 runs to 14 residues. J gave up 3 bases and V 7 bases, and 9 bases lay outside the gene matches. Germline CDR1 reads SGHNT; CDR2 reads YYREEE (reference sequence). This chain's CDR3 is CASGETGLDYGYTF. The CDR3, as DNA: TGTGCCAGCGGGGAGACAGGGTTAGACTATGGCTACACCTTC.

The genes are TRBV6-5 and TRBJ2-5, with D unresolved. Germline V lookup: CDR1 MNHEY, CDR2 SVGAGI. The V end was cut by 0 bases, the J end by 2 bases, with 7 bases between. This CDR3 is built from 14 residues. CDR3 nucleotides: TGTGCCAGCAGTTACTCCTACAGACAAGAGACCCAGTACTTC. Amino acids: CASSYSYRQETQYF.

This clonotype was recorded many times. The chain links TRBV4-3 to TRBJ2-1, with TRBD2 identical over 12 bases. The V gene's germline CDR1 is LGHNA and CDR2 YSLEER. Trimming at V came to 1 base and at J to 0 bases, leaving 1 base not matched to a gene. This CDR3 spans 17 amino acids. CDR3 loop: CASSQGLAGDSYNEQFF. The CDR3 DNA reads TGCGCCAGCAGCCAAGGACTAGCGGGAGACTCCTACAATGAGCAGTTCTTC.

This clonotype has a handful of counts. This likely came from a read error, as a far larger clone is one base away. This chain uses TRBV9 with TRBJ2-1; 9 bases match TRBD2. CDR3 length: 15 residues. CDR1 is SGDLS, CDR2 YYNGEE, per germline. Germline trimming cut 3 bases from V and 10 bases from J; bases unmatched to any gene: 11. CDR3 in amino acids: CASSATTSGYYEQFF. The CDR3 coding sequence is TGTGCCAGCAGCGCCACAACTAGCGGGTACTACGAGCAGTTCTTC.

This clonotype was detected many times. This chain uses TRBV7-2 with TRBJ2-2; 8 bases agree with TRBD2. The V gene's germline CDR1 is SGHTA and CDR2 FQGNSA. The CDR3 spans 14 residues. V lost 4 bases to trimming and J lost 4 bases; unmatched junction nucleotides: 2. CDR3 DNA: TGTGCCAGCAGCTGGGGACTAGGCACCGGGGAGCTGTTTTTT. Translating gives CASSWGLGTGELFF.

This clonotype has at least ten counts. This chain links TRBV6-2 or TRBV6-3 with TRBJ1-2, with 9 bases that match TRBD1. This CDR3 is 14 amino acids long. The J segment lost 6 bases and the V segment lost 6 bases, leaving 8 bases of the junction unmatched. CDR1 MNHEY and CDR2 SVGEGT come from the germline V gene. The CDR3 protein is CASRDLGQGHGYTF. DNA for the CDR3: TGTGCCAGCAGAGATCTGGGACAGGGCCATGGCTACACCTTC.

This clonotype was counted ten times or more. CDR3 amino acids: CASSLEAGSTEAFF. CDR3 nucleotide sequence: TGCGCCAGCAGCTTGGAGGCCGGGAGCACTGAAGCTTTCTTT. This rearrangement joins TRBV5-1 to TRBJ1-1; D gene ambiguous. The CDR3 contains 14 residues. Germline lookup yields CDR1 SGHRS and CDR2 YFSETQ. Trimming took off 0 bases at V and 4 bases at J, with 10 bases between the two ends. Variable domain in full (rest from reference TRBV5-1 and TRBJ1-1): KAGVTQTPRYLIKTRGQQVTLSCSPISGHRSVSWYQQTPGQGLQFLFEYFSETQRNKGNFPGRFSGRQFSNSRSEMNVSTLELGDSALYLCASSLEAGSTEAFFGQGTRLTVV.